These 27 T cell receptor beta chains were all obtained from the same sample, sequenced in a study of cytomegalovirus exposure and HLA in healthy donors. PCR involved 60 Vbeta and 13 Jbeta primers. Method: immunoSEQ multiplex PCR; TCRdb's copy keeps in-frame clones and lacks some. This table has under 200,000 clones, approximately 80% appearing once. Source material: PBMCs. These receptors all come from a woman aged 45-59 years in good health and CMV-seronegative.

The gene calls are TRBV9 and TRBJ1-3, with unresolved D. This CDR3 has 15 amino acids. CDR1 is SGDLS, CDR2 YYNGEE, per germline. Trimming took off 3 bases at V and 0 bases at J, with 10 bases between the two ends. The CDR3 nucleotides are TGTGCCAGCAGCGCCGAGGTTAACTCTGGAAACACCATATATTTT. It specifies CASSAEVNSGNTIYF. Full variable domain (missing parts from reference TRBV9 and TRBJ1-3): DSGVTQTPKHLITATGQRVTLRCSPRSGDLSVYWYQQSLDQGLQFLIQYYNGEERAKGNILERFSAQQFPDLHSELNLSSLELGDSALYFCASSAEVNSGNTIYFGEGSWLTVV.

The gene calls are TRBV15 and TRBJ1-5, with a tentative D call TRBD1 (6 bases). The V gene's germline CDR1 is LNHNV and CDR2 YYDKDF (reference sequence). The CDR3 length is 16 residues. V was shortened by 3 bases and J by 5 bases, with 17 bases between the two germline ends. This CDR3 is CATSRQGPTGYQPQHF. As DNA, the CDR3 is TGTGCCACCAGCAGGCAGGGGCCCACGGGTTATCAGCCCCAGCATTTT.

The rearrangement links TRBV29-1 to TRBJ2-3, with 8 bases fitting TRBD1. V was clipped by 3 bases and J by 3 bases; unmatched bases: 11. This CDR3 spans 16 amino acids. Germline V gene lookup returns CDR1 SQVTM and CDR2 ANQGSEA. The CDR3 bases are TGCAGCGTTGACAAATCCGAAACAGGGGGGACAGATACGCAGTATTTT. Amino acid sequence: CSVDKSETGGTDTQYF.

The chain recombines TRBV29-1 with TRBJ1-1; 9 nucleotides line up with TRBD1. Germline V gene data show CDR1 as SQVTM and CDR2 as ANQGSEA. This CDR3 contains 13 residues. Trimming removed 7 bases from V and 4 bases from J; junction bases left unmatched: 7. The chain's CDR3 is CSANRGPTTEAFF. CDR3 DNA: TGCAGCGCGAACAGGGGGCCGACCACTGAAGCTTTCTTT.

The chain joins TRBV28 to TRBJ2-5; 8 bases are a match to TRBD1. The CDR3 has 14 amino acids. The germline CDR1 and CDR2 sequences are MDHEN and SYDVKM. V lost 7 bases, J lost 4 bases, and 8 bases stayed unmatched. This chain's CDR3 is CASNIQGVGETQYF. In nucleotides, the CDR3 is TGTGCCAGCAACATACAGGGGGTGGGAGAGACCCAGTACTTC. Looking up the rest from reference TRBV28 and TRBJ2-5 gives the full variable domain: DVKVTQSSRYLVKRTGEKVFLECVQDMDHENMFWYRQDPGLGLRLIYFSYDVKMKEKGDIPEGYSVSREKKERFSLILESASTNQTSMYLCASNIQGVGETQYFGPGTRLLVL.

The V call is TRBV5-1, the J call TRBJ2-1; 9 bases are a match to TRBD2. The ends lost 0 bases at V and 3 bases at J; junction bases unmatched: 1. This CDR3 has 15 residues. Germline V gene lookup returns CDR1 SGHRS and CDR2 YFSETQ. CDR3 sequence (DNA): TGCGCCAGCAGCTTGGGTAGCGGGAGCTACAATGAGCAGTTCTTC. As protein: CASSLGSGSYNEQFF.

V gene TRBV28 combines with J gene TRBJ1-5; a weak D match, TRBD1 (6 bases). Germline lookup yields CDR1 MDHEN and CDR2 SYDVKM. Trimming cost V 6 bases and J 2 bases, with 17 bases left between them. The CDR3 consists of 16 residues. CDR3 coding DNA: TGTGCCAGCAGCCGACAAACAGGGTCTGGCAATCAGCCCCAGCATTTT. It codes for CASSRQTGSGNQPQHF. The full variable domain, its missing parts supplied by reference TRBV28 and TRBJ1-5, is DVKVTQSSRYLVKRTGEKVFLECVQDMDHENMFWYRQDPGLGLRLIYFSYDVKMKEKGDIPEGYSVSREKKERFSLILESASTNQTSMYLCASSRQTGSGNQPQHFGDGTRLSIL.

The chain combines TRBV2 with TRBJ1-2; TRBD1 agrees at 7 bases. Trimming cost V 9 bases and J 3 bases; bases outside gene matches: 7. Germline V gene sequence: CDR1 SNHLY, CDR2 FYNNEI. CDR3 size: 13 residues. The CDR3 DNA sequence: TGTGCCAGTTTGACAGGGCAACACTATGGCTACACCTTC. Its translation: CASLTGQHYGYTF.

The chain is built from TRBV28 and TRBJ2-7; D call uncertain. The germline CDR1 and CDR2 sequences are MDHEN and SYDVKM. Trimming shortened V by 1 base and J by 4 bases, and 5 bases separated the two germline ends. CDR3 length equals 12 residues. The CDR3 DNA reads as TGTGCCAGCAGTTTATCGAGATACGAGCAGTACTTC. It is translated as CASSLSRYEQYF. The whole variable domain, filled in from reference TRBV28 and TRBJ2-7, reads DVKVTQSSRYLVKRTGEKVFLECVQDMDHENMFWYRQDPGLGLRLIYFSYDVKMKEKGDIPEGYSVSREKKERFSLILESASTNQTSMYLCASSLSRYEQYFGPGTRLTVT.

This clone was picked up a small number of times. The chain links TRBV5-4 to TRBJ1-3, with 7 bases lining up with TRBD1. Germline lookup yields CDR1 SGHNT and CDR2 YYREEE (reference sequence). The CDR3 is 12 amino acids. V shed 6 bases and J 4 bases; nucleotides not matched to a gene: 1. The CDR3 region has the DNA TGTGCCAGCAAGGGGGCCGGAAACACCATATATTTT. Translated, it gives CASKGAGNTIYF.

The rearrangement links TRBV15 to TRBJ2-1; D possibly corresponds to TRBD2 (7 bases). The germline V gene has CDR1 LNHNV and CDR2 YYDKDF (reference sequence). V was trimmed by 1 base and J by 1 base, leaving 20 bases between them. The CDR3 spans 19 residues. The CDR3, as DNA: TGTGCCACCAGCAGAGCCACCATGGGGGGGGCATGGTCCTACAATGAGCAGTTCTTC. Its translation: CATSRATMGGAWSYNEQFF. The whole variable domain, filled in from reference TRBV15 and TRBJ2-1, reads DAMVIQNPRYQVTQFGKPVTLSCSQTLNHNVMYWYQQKSSQAPKLLFHYYDKDFNNEADTPDNFQSRRPNTSFCFLDIRSPGLGDTAMYLCATSRATMGGAWSYNEQFFGPGTRLTVL.

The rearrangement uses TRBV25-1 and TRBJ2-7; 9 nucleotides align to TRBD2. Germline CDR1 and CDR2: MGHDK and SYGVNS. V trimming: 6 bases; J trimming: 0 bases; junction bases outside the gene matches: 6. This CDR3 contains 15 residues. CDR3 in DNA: TGTGCCAGCAGAGAGACTAGCGGAGTCTCCTACGAGCAGTACTTC. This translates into CASRETSGVSYEQYF.

This CDR3 reads CASSLTGILTEAFF. The CDR3 region has the DNA TGTGCCAGTAGTTTGACAGGGATTCTGACGGAAGCTTTCTTT. The chain has TRBV19 and TRBJ1-1, with 7 bases aligning to TRBD1. Germline assignment: CDR1 LNHDA and CDR2 SQIVND (reference sequence). The CDR3 length is 14 residues. Losses at the gene ends were 5 bases for V and 8 bases for J; bases not matched to a gene: 11. The whole variable domain, remainder taken from reference TRBV19 and TRBJ1-1, is DGGITQSPKYLFRKEGQNVTLSCEQNLNHDAMYWYRQDPGQGLRLIYYSQIVNDFQKGDIAEGYSVSREKKESFPLTVTSAQKNPTAFYLCASSLTGILTEAFFGQGTRLTVV.

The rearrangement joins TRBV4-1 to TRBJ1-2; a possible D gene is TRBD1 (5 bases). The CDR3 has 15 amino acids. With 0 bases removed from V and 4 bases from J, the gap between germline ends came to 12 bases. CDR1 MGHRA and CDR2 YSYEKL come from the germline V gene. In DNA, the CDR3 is TGCGCCAGCAGCCAAGAAGCGACAGTCATCTATGGCTACACCTTC. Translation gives CASSQEATVIYGYTF.

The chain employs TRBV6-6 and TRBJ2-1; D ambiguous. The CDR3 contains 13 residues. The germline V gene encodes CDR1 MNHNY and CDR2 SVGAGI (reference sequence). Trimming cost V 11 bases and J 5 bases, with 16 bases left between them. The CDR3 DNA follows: TGTGCCCACAATTTAGCTAACAACAATGAGCAGTTCTTC. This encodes CAHNLANNNEQFF.

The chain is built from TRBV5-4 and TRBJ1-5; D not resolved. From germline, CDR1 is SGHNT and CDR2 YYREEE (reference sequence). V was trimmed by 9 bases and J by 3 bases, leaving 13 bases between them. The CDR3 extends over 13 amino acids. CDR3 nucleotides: TGTGCCACGGCGAGGTCCCCCAATCAGCCCCAGCATTTT. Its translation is CATARSPNQPQHF.

The CDR3 DNA is TGTGCCAGCAGCCTCGGACAGGGGGACACCGGGGAGCTGTTTTTT. Translating it yields CASSLGQGDTGELFF. The rearrangement joins TRBV7-9 to TRBJ2-2; TRBD1 agrees at 10 bases. Germline V CDR1 and CDR2: SEHNR, FQNEAQ (reference sequence). V trimming: 5 bases; J trimming: 3 bases; junction bases outside the gene matches: 3. The CDR3 contains 15 residues.

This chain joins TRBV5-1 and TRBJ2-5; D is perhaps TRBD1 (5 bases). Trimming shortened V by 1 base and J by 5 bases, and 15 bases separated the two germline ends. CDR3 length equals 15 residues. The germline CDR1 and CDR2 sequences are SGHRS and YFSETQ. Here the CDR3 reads CASSLTRVLAETQYF. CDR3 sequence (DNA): TGCGCCAGCAGCTTGACCAGGGTCCTTGCGGAGACCCAGTACTTC.

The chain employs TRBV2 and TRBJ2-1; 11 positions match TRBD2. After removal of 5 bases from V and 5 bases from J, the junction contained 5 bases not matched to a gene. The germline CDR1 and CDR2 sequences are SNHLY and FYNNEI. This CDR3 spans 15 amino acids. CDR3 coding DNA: TGTGCCAGCAGTCGGCCGGGACTAGCGGACAATGAGCAGTTCTTC. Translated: CASSRPGLADNEQFF.

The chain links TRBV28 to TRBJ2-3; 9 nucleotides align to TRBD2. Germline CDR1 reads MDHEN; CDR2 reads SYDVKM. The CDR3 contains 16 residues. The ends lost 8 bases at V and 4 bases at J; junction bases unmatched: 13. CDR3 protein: CASHQLSSGSSDTQYF. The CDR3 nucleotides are TGTGCCAGCCACCAGCTGAGTAGCGGGAGTTCAGATACGCAGTATTTT.

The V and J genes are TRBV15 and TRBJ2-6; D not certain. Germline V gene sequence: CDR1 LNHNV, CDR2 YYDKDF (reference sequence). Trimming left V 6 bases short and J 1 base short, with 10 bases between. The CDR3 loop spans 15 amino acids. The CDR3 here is CATRAPPSGANVLTF. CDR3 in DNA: TGTGCCACCAGAGCCCCCCCGTCTGGGGCCAACGTCCTGACTTTC.

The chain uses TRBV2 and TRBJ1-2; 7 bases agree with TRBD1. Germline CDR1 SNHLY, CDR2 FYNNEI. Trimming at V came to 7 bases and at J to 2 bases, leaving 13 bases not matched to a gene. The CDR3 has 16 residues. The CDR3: CASTTQGGTANYGYTF. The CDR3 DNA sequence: TGTGCCAGCACTACACAAGGGGGCACTGCAAACTATGGCTACACCTTC.

This CDR3 is CASSSFLAGQYNEQFF. CDR3 sequence (DNA): TGTGCCAGCAGCTCTTTCCTAGCGGGCCAATACAATGAGCAGTTCTTC. The V and J genes are TRBV9 and TRBJ2-1; 8 bases align to TRBD2. Germline assignment: CDR1 SGDLS and CDR2 YYNGEE. CDR3 length: 16 amino acids. V lost 4 bases to trimming and J lost 4 bases; unmatched junction nucleotides: 10.

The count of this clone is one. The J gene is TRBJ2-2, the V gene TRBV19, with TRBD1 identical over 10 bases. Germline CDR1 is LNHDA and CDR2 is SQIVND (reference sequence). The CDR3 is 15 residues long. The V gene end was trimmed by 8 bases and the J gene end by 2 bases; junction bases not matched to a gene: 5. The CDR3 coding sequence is TGTGCCAGTGGACAGGGGGATGTAAACACCGGGGAGCTGTTTTTT. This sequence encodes CASGQGDVNTGELFF.

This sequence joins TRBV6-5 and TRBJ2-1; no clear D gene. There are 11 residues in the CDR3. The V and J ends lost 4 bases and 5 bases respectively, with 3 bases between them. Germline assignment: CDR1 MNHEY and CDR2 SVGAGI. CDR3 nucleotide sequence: TGTGCCAGCAGTTTCGACAATGAGCAGTTCTTC. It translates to CASSFDNEQFF.

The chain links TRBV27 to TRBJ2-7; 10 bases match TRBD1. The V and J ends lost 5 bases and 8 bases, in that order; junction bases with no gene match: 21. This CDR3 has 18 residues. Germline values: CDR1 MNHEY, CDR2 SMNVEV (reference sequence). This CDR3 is CASSSRVRDRGKERKQYF. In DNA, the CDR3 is TGTGCCAGCAGTAGCCGCGTCCGGGACAGGGGTAAAGAGCGAAAGCAGTACTTC.

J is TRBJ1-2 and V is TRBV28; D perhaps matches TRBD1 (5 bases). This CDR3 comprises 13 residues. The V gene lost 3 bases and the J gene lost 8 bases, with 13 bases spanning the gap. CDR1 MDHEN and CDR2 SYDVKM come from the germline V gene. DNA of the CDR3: TGTGCCAGCAGTTTGGGGCGGTTAGAAGGCTACACCTTC. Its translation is CASSLGRLEGYTF.